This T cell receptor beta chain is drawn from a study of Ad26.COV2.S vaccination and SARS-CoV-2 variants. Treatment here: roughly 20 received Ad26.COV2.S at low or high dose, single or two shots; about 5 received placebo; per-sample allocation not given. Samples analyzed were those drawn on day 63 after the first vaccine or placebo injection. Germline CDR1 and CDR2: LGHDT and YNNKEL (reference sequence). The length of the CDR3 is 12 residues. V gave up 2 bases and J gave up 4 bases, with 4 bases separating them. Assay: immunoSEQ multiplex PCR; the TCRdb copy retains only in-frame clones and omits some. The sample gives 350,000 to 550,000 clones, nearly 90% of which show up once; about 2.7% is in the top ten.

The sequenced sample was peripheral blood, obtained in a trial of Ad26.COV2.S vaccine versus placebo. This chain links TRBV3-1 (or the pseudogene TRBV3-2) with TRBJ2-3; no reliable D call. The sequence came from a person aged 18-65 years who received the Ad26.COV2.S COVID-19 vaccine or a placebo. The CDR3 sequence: CASSQNSDTQYF. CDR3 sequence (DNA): TGTGCCAGCAGCCAAAATTCAGATACGCAGTATTTT.